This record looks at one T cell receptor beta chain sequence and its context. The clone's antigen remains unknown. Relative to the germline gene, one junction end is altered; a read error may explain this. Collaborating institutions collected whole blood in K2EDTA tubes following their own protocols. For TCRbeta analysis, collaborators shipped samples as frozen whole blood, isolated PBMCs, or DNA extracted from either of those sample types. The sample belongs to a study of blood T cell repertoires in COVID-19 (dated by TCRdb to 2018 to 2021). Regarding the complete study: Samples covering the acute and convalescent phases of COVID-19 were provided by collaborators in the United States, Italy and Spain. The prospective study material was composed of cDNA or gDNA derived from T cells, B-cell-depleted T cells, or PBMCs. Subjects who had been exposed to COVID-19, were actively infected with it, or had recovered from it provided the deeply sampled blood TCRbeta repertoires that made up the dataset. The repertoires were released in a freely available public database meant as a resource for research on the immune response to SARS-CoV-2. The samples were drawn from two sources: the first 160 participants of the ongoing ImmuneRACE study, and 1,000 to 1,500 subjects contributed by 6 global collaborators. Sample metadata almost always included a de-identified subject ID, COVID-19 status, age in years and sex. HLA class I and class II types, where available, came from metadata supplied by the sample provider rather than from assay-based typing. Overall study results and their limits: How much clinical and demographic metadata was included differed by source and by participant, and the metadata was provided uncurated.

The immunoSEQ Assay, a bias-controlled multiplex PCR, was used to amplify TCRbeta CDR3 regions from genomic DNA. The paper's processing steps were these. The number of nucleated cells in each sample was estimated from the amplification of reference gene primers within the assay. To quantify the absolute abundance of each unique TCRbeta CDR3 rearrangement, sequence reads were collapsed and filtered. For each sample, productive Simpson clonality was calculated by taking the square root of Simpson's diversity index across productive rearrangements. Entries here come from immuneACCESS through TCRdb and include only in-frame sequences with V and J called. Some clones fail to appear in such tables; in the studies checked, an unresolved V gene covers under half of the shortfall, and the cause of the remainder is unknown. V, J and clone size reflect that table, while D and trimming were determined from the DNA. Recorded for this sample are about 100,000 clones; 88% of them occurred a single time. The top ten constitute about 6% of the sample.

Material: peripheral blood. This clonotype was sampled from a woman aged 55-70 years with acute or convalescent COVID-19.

This receptor carries the CDR3 CASSERGRTDTQYF. The base sequence is TGCGCCAGCAGTGAGAGGGGGCGCACGGATACGCAGTATTTT. The sequence joins TRBV10-2 to TRBJ2-3; 7 nucleotides in the junction match TRBD1. The CDR3 holds 14 amino acids from the cysteine to the phenylalanine. CDR3 DNA only is kept here, 42 bases in frame from base 1. CDR1 and CDR2, per the germline V gene, are WSHSY and SAAADI.